The 11 T cell receptor beta chains in this list originate from one sample, sequenced in a study of T cells after yellow fever vaccination. TCRdb processed the 5' RACE reads anew with MiXCR; each CDR3 protein has one entry. The sample shows roughly 400,000 distinct CDR3 sequences, about 19% of them seen only once. The sequencing here drew on PBMCs, taken before the yellow fever booster vaccination. Receptor source: a man younger than 30 who received the YFV17D yellow fever vaccine.

The chain recombines TRBV28 with TRBJ1-5, with D possibly matching TRBD1 (6 bases). V was clipped by 1 base and J by 7 bases, with 14 bases between them. The CDR3 contains 15 residues. Per the germline V gene, CDR1 is MDHEN and CDR2 is SYDVKM. CDR3 protein: CASSLSWGAGQPQHF. As DNA, the CDR3 is TGTGCCAGCAGTTTATCATGGGGGGCAGGACAGCCCCAGCATTTT.

The chain is built from TRBV7-2 and TRBJ1-1; D remains ambiguous. With 5 bases removed from V and 5 bases from J, the gap between germline ends came to 15 bases. The CDR3 length is 14 residues. In germline, CDR1 is SGHTA, CDR2 FQGNSA. CDR3 region: CASSPVSVRTEAFF. Written as DNA, the CDR3 is TGTGCCAGCAGCCCAGTGTCAGTCAGGACTGAAGCTTTCTTT.

This clonotype came up a few times. The DNA of the CDR3 is TGTGCCAGCACCTCAGGTCTCCGAGGCAATCAGCCCCAGCATTTT. Protein product: CASTSGLRGNQPQHF. This chain connects TRBV6-6 to TRBJ1-5, with no clear D. Germline values: CDR1 MNHNY, CDR2 SVGAGI (reference sequence). The V end lost 7 bases, the J end lost 2 bases, and 15 bases lay between the germline ends. The CDR3 totals 15 residues.

This chain connects TRBV7-9 to TRBJ2-5; D remains unclear. The CDR3 is 14 residues long. The germline V gene encodes CDR1 SEHNR and CDR2 FQNEAQ (reference sequence). The V end was cut by 3 bases, the J end by 2 bases, with 10 bases between. The CDR3 DNA follows: TGTGCCAGCAGCTTCCGCTGGATGCAAGAGACCCAGTACTTC. This codes for CASSFRWMQETQYF.

This clonotype was seen a few times. CDR3 bases: TGTGCCAGCAGTCCTGGGTGGGGCCCGAGCTCCTACAATGAGCAGTTCTTC. The encoded protein is CASSPGWGPSSYNEQFF. V gene TRBV12-3 or TRBV12-4 combines with J gene TRBJ2-1, with D maybe TRBD1 (5 bases). V was cut by 5 bases and J by 0 bases, with 17 bases left in between. The CDR3 covers 17 residues.

In its sample, this clonotype was seen a few times. This rearrangement joins TRBV7-2 to TRBJ2-1; TRBD2 aligns across 9 bases. The CDR3 sequence is 17 residues long. Germline V gene data show CDR1 as SGHTA and CDR2 as FQGNSA. Unmatched junction bases numbered 16, after V lost 1 base and J lost 12 bases. The CDR3 here is CASSLEQRGAGRVAQFF. CDR3 sequence (DNA): TGTGCCAGCAGCTTAGAGCAGCGGGGGGCTGGCAGGGTCGCGCAGTTCTTC.

V is TRBV4-1 and J is TRBJ1-1; TRBD1 aligns across 9 bases. CDR1 and CDR2 from the germline V gene are MGHRA and YSYEKL. The length of the CDR3 is 15 residues. V lost 1 base and J lost 4; bases outside the gene matches: 4. The CDR3 loop reads CASSQVADRGTEAFF. The DNA for the CDR3 is TGCGCCAGCAGCCAAGTTGCGGACAGGGGCACTGAAGCTTTCTTT.

This chain links TRBV5-1 with TRBJ2-2, with 7 nucleotides matching TRBD1. The germline gives CDR1 SGHRS, CDR2 YFSETQ. V lost 2 bases to trimming and J lost 4 bases; unmatched junction nucleotides: 2. CDR3 length: 14 amino acids. The CDR3: CASSLQGTTGELFF. The DNA of the CDR3 is TGCGCCAGCAGCTTACAGGGGACCACCGGGGAGCTGTTTTTT.

The chain carries TRBV18 and TRBJ2-7, with TRBD2 matching over 7 bases. Germline CDR1 is KGHSH and CDR2 is LQKENI. This CDR3 is built from 14 residues. V gave up 1 base and J gave up 5 bases; unmatched junction bases: 5. The CDR3 DNA follows: TGTGCCAGCTCACCACGGGAGGGAGTCCACGAGCAGTACTTC. As protein: CASSPREGVHEQYF. Full variable domain (outside the CDR3, taken from reference TRBV18 and TRBJ2-7): NAGVMQNPRHLVRRRGQEARLRCSPMKGHSHVYWYRQLPEEGLKFMVYLQKENIIDESGMPKERFSAEFPKEGPSILRIQQVVRGDSAAYFCASSPREGVHEQYFGPGTRLTVT.

This chain connects TRBV20-1 to TRBJ2-1; no clear D gene. Germline V gene lookup returns CDR1 DFQATT and CDR2 SNEGSKA (reference sequence). The CDR3 totals 13 residues. V was clipped by 5 bases and J by 1 base, with 9 bases between them. The CDR3 is CSAGISSYNEQFF. CDR3 DNA sequence: TGCAGTGCTGGGATATCTTCCTACAATGAGCAGTTCTTC.

This sequence joins TRBV6-2 or TRBV6-3 and TRBJ1-2; D is perhaps TRBD1 (6 bases). Trimming left V 0 bases short and J 5 bases short, with 13 bases between. The CDR3 is 15 amino acids. The V gene's germline CDR1 is MNHEY and CDR2 SVGEGT. This CDR3 is CASSYSGQPQYGYTF. Written as DNA, the CDR3 is TGTGCCAGCAGTTACTCCGGACAGCCCCAGTATGGCTACACCTTC.